Below, 29 T cell receptor beta chains from the same sample are listed, as sequenced in a study of identical twins. TCRdb independently ran MiXCR on the 5' RACE reads; one entry per CDR3 protein. The sample shows 1.5 million to 2 million distinct CDR3 sequences, more than 30% of them seen only once. The source material was cord blood. Source of these receptors: a newborn girl in good health.

The chain has TRBV5-1 and TRBJ1-2; D is undetermined. V lost 0 bases and J lost 10, with 19 bases in between. Germline V lookup: CDR1 SGHRS, CDR2 YFSETQ. This CDR3 is built from 15 residues. CDR3 in DNA: TGCGCCAGCAGCTTGGCCGCGGGCGTCGAGATTTACTACACCTTC. Translation: CASSLAAGVEIYYTF.

This clonotype was detected a few times. V usage is TRBV20-1 and J usage is TRBJ2-3; D tentatively reads TRBD1 or TRBD2 (8 bases each). Trimming shortened V by 5 bases and J by 0 bases, and 21 bases separated the two germline ends. CDR3 length: 17 amino acids. The germline V gene has CDR1 DFQATT and CDR2 SNEGSKA (reference sequence). This chain's CDR3 is CSAAGGSGRESTDTQYF. DNA of the CDR3: TGCAGTGCTGCAGGGGGCTCCGGGAGGGAAAGCACAGATACGCAGTATTTT.

This clonotype showed up just a few times. The chain carries TRBV9 and TRBJ2-1, with D perhaps matching TRBD1 (5 bases). Germline CDR1 is SGDLS and CDR2 is YYNGEE. CDR3 length: 16 residues. V lost 2 bases and J lost 2, with 14 bases in between. The CDR3 DNA reads TGTGCCAGCAGCGTCGAAGCAGGGCCCACCTACAATGAGCAGTTCTTC. Its translation: CASSVEAGPTYNEQFF. The full variable domain, with the rest looked up from reference TRBV9 and TRBJ2-1, is DSGVTQTPKHLITATGQRVTLRCSPRSGDLSVYWYQQSLDQGLQFLIQYYNGEERAKGNILERFSAQQFPDLHSELNLSSLELGDSALYFCASSVEAGPTYNEQFFGPGTRLTVL.

The chain uses TRBV11-2 and TRBJ2-5; the match to TRBD1 covers 7 bases. With 4 bases clipped from V and 11 bases from J, the junction kept 4 bases outside the gene matches. Germline-derived CDR1 and CDR2 are SGHAT and FQNNGV. This CDR3 comprises 11 residues. The CDR3 here is CASSSPRGQYF. CDR3 nucleotides: TGTGCCAGCAGCTCGCCCAGGGGGCAGTACTTC.

This clonotype was seen at least ten times. For the CDR3, the DNA is TGTGCCAGCAGCTTATTGCGCACAGATACGCAGTATTTT. It codes for CASSLLRTDTQYF. The genes are TRBV7-2 and TRBJ2-3; D remains unclear. Germline V CDR1 and CDR2: SGHTA, FQGNSA. The CDR3 has 13 residues. Trimming removed 2 bases from V and 1 base from J, with 4 bases in between.

This clonotype was seen more than once but under ten times. The gene calls are TRBV27 and TRBJ2-3, with no clear D. Trimming removed 11 bases at V and 3 bases at J, with 12 bases between. Germline CDR1 MNHEY, CDR2 SMNVEV (reference sequence). This CDR3 is built from 12 residues. The CDR3 nucleotides are TGTGCCTCCGGAGTTGGGACAGATACGCAGTATTTT. It is translated as CASGVGTDTQYF.

The rearrangement links TRBV28 to TRBJ2-7, with 7 nucleotides matching TRBD2. The CDR3 runs 14 residues. V shed 5 bases, J shed 7 bases, and the junction held 11 bases outside the gene matches. From germline, CDR1 is MDHEN and CDR2 SYDVKM. DNA for the CDR3: TGTGCCAGCAGTCGATTGACTAGCCTGGGGGAGCAGTACTTC. This gives the protein CASSRLTSLGEQYF.

In this sample, this clonotype turned up a few times. The V gene is TRBV7-2, the J gene TRBJ2-7; 9 nucleotides match TRBD2. The CDR3 is made up of 17 amino acids. V lost 1 base, J lost 5 bases, and 12 bases stayed unmatched. Germline V gene sequence: CDR1 SGHTA, CDR2 FQGNSA. The CDR3 protein is CASSLVSRLAAPHEQYF. The CDR3 nucleotides are TGTGCCAGCAGCTTAGTGTCCCGACTAGCGGCTCCCCACGAGCAGTACTTC. Using reference TRBV7-2 and TRBJ2-7 for the parts outside the CDR3, the full variable domain is GAGVSQSPSNKVTEKGKDVELRCDPISGHTALYWYRQSLGQGLEFLIYFQGNSAPDKSGLPSDRFSAERTGGSVSTLTIQRTQQEDSAVYLCASSLVSRLAAPHEQYFGPGTRLTVT.

This chain uses TRBV7-2 with TRBJ2-1; D possibly matches TRBD1 or TRBD2 (5 bases each). Germline CDR1 SGHTA, CDR2 FQGNSA. Trimming removed 3 bases from V and 13 bases from J, with 10 bases in between. The CDR3 consists of 11 residues. CDR3 loop: CASSFYGDQFF. The CDR3 nucleotides read TGTGCCAGCAGCTTCTACGGGGACCAGTTCTTC.

This clonotype came up a few times. The rearrangement uses TRBV5-6 and TRBJ2-5; TRBD2 aligns across 9 bases. CDR3 length equals 18 residues. V lost 4 bases and J lost 1; bases outside the gene matches: 14. Germline CDR1 SGHDT, CDR2 YYEEEE. CDR3 region: CASSPRLMTSGAQETQYF. DNA of the CDR3: TGTGCCAGCAGCCCCAGGCTAATGACTAGCGGAGCCCAAGAGACCCAGTACTTC.

CDR3 residues: CASRDAFENTEAFF. In DNA, the CDR3 is TGCGCCAGCCGGGACGCGTTCGAGAACACTGAAGCTTTCTTT. V gene TRBV4-1 combines with J gene TRBJ1-1; D is perhaps TRBD1 (5 bases). The V end lost 8 bases, the J end lost 1 base, and 14 bases lay between the germline ends. The CDR3 spans 14 residues. Germline V gene sequence: CDR1 MGHRA, CDR2 YSYEKL.

This clonotype was detected only a few times. This rearrangement joins TRBV20-1 to TRBJ2-1; a weak D match, TRBD1 (7 bases). CDR1 is DFQATT and CDR2 is SNEGSKA in the germline V gene (reference sequence). The CDR3 spans 14 residues. Trimming pared 7 bases from V and 1 base from J, leaving 14 bases between. The CDR3 is CSVKTGRSYNEQFF. The CDR3 DNA sequence: TGCAGTGTCAAGACAGGGAGGTCCTACAATGAGCAGTTCTTC.

The chain links TRBV28 to TRBJ1-6; TRBD1 is a possible D gene (6 bases). The V end was cut by 5 bases, the J end by 12 bases, with 14 bases between. This CDR3 has 13 residues. Germline loops: CDR1 MDHEN, CDR2 SYDVKM. The CDR3 sequence: CASSPDRRGPLHF. The DNA of the CDR3 is TGTGCCAGCAGTCCTGACAGGAGGGGACCCCTCCACTTT.

This sequence joins TRBV7-9 and TRBJ1-4, with D perhaps TRBD1 (5 bases). Trimming removed 5 bases at V and 0 bases at J, with 7 bases between. Germline V gene data show CDR1 as SEHNR and CDR2 as FQNEAQ (reference sequence). The CDR3 loop spans 14 amino acids. The CDR3 loop is CASSHRTTNEKLFF. In DNA, the CDR3 is TGTGCCAGCAGCCACAGGACAACTAATGAAAAACTGTTTTTT.

J is TRBJ2-6 and V is TRBV7-9; TRBD1 might be the D (5 bases). V dropped 5 bases and J dropped 1 base, with 15 bases sitting between them. CDR3 size: 17 residues. Germline CDR1 and CDR2: SEHNR and FQNEAQ (reference sequence). Here the CDR3 DNA reads TGTGCCAGCAGCCGACAGTCCCATTCTTCTGGGGCCAACGTCCTGACTTTC. It codes for CASSRQSHSSGANVLTF.

The rearrangement uses TRBV7-2 and TRBJ1-2; D remains unclear. Deletions cut 6 bases from V and 7 bases from J, with 12 bases between. The CDR3 extends over 12 amino acids. Germline V gene lookup returns CDR1 SGHTA and CDR2 FQGNSA. Written as DNA, the CDR3 is TGTGCCAGCAGGCAAGAAGGCGCTGGCTACACCTTC. Translation: CASRQEGAGYTF.

This clonotype appeared a few times. The rearrangement uses TRBV28 and TRBJ2-3; TRBD1 matches at 9 bases. Germline CDR1 and CDR2: MDHEN and SYDVKM. The CDR3 spans 15 residues. The V segment lost 6 bases and the J segment 3 bases; nucleotides outside the gene matches: 7. CDR3 coding DNA: TGTGCCAGCAGGACAGGGGGGAGGGCAACAGATACGCAGTATTTT. It yields the protein CASRTGGRATDTQYF. Based on the CDR3 plus reference TRBV28 and TRBJ2-3, the full variable domain is DVKVTQSSRYLVKRTGEKVFLECVQDMDHENMFWYRQDPGLGLRLIYFSYDVKMKEKGDIPEGYSVSREKKERFSLILESASTNQTSMYLCASRTGGRATDTQYFGPGTRLTVL.

Only one count was recorded for this clonotype. The conserved phenylalanine or tryptophan normally closing the CDR3 is absent here, so this likely arose from a read error. This sequence joins TRBV5-1 and TRBJ2-5; D might be TRBD1 or TRBD2, each matching 5 bases. Between the trimmed V and J ends, which lost 2 bases and 5 bases, there was a span of 16 bases. Germline V gene data show CDR1 as SGHRS and CDR2 as YFSETQ. CDR3 length: 15 amino acids. The CDR3 sequence is CASSLTGRWRETQYY. For the CDR3, the DNA is TGCGCCAGCAGCTTAACAGGAAGGTGGAGGGAGACCCAGTACTAC.

As regards this clonotype: The junction does not match germline at one end; this may be a read error. V usage is TRBV5-1 and J usage is TRBJ2-3; TRBD2 agrees at 12 bases. The CDR3 runs to 15 residues. Per germline, CDR1 SGHRS and CDR2 YFSETQ. The CDR3 protein is CASSWTSGVSDTHYF. As DNA, the CDR3 is TGCGCCAGCAGCTGGACTAGCGGGGTGTCAGATACGCACTATTTT.

The J gene is TRBJ2-3, the V gene TRBV7-9; 10 bases align to TRBD2. The germline V gene has CDR1 SEHNR and CDR2 FQNEAQ (reference sequence). Losses at the gene ends were 11 bases for V and 0 bases for J; bases not matched to a gene: 8. This CDR3 is 15 amino acids long. Here the CDR3 reads CALAGEGASTDTQYF. The CDR3 bases are TGTGCCCTAGCGGGAGAAGGAGCTAGCACAGATACGCAGTATTTT.

This clonotype has just a few counts. The V gene is TRBV6-2 or TRBV6-3, the J gene TRBJ1-5; D is uncertain. The CDR3 loop spans 13 amino acids. Looked up from germline, CDR1 is MNHEY and CDR2 is SVGEGT. V was cut by 7 bases and J by 3 bases, with 10 bases left in between. CDR3 coding DNA: TGTGCCAGCACCTACAGCTTCAATCAGCCCCAGCATTTT. Its protein is CASTYSFNQPQHF.

The gene calls are TRBV18 and TRBJ1-1; no definite D call. Deletions cut 8 bases from V and 1 base from J, with 11 bases between. The CDR3 sequence is 13 residues long. Germline-derived CDR1 and CDR2 are KGHSH and LQKENI. This CDR3 is CASSPRKNTEAFF. The CDR3 region has the DNA TGTGCCAGCAGCCCCAGGAAGAACACTGAAGCTTTCTTT. The entire variable domain, with the rest obtained from reference TRBV18 and TRBJ1-1, is as follows: NAGVMQNPRHLVRRRGQEARLRCSPMKGHSHVYWYRQLPEEGLKFMVYLQKENIIDESGMPKERFSAEFPKEGPSILRIQQVVRGDSAAYFCASSPRKNTEAFFGQGTRLTVV.

The chain couples TRBV6-2 or TRBV6-3 to TRBJ2-1; 9 bases map to TRBD2. V was clipped by 6 bases and J by 10 bases; unmatched bases: 4. The CDR3 sequence is 12 residues long. Germline CDR1 MNHEY, CDR2 SVGEGT. The DNA of the CDR3 is TGTGCCAGCAGATTAGCGGGAGAGGAGCAGTTCTTC. This codes for CASRLAGEEQFF.

This clonotype was recorded a few times. The gene calls are TRBV15 and TRBJ2-3; D is undetermined. Germline V lookup: CDR1 LNHNV, CDR2 YYDKDF (reference sequence). V was pared by 0 bases and J by 2 bases, with 6 bases between. The CDR3 runs 14 residues. The CDR3 loop is CATSRDPLTDTQYF. DNA of the CDR3: TGTGCCACCAGCAGAGATCCCCTCACAGATACGCAGTATTTT.

The rearrangement links TRBV4-2 to TRBJ2-2, with TRBD2 identical over 7 bases. This CDR3 is built from 16 residues. Germline V gives CDR1 LGHNA, CDR2 YNFKEQ. The V segment lost 1 base and the J segment 1 base; nucleotides outside the gene matches: 3. The CDR3 protein is CASSQVPSGNTGELFF. DNA of the CDR3: TGTGCCAGCAGCCAAGTACCTAGCGGGAACACCGGGGAGCTGTTTTTT.

Many counts were recorded for this clonotype. The CDR3 DNA is TGTGCCAGCAGCTTGCAGAACTCCTACAATGAGCAGTTCTTC. It translates to CASSLQNSYNEQFF. The chain uses TRBV11-2 and TRBJ2-1; D not certain. The germline V and J ends were trimmed by 3 bases and 0 bases, with 6 bases remaining between them. Germline V lookup: CDR1 SGHAT, CDR2 FQNNGV. The CDR3 runs to 14 residues.

V is TRBV6-5 and J is TRBJ1-2; no clear D. The CDR3 spans 15 residues. CDR1 and CDR2 from the germline V gene are MNHEY and SVGAGI. V lost 2 bases and J lost 4, with 14 bases in between. This CDR3 is CASSYAPQGPYGYTF. CDR3 coding DNA: TGTGCCAGCAGTTACGCCCCCCAAGGCCCCTATGGCTACACCTTC.

The chain links TRBV6-2 or TRBV6-3 to TRBJ2-5; no clear D. This CDR3 comprises 12 residues. Per the germline V gene, CDR1 is MNHEY and CDR2 is SVGEGT. V was cut by 6 bases and J by 11 bases, with 16 bases left in between. As DNA, the CDR3 is TGTGCCAGCAGCTCGCAAATTCGTGAGCAGTACTTC. Its translation is CASSSQIREQYF.

The chain recombines TRBV20-1 with TRBJ2-7; unclear D gene. With 1 base removed from V and 0 bases from J, the gap between germline ends came to 13 bases. The length of the CDR3 is 15 residues. In germline, CDR1 is DFQATT, CDR2 SNEGSKA (reference sequence). The CDR3 DNA is TGCAGTGCTAGAGGCGAGATACTGGGCTCCTACGAGCAGTACTTC. Protein: CSARGEILGSYEQYF.